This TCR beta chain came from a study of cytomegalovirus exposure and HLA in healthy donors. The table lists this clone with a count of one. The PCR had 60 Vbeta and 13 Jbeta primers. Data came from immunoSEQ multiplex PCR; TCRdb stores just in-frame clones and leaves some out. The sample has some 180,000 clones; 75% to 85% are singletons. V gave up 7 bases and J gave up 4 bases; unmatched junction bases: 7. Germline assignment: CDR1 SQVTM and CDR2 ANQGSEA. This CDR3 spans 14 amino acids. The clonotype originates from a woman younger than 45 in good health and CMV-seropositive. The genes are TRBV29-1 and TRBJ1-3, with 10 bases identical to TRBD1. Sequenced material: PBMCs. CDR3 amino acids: CSAGQGGWGNTIYF. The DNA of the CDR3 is TGCAGCGCCGGACAGGGGGGATGGGGAAACACCATATATTTT. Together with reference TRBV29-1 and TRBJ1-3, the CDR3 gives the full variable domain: SAVISQKPSRDICQRGTSLTIQCQVDSQVTMMFWYRQQPGQSLTLIATANQGSEATYESGFVIDKFPISRPNLTFSTLTVSNMSPEDSSIYLCSAGQGGWGNTIYFGEGSWLTVV.